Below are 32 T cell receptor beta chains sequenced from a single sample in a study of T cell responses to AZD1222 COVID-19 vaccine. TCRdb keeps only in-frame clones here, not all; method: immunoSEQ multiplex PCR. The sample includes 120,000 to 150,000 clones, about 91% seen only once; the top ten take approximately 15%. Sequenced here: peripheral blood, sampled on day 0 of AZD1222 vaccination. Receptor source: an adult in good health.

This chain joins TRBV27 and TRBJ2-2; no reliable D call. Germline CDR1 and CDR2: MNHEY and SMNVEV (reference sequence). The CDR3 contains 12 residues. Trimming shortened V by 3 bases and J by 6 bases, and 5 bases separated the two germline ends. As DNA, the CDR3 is TGTGCCAGCAGTTTTGACGCCGGGGAGCTGTTTTTT. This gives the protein CASSFDAGELFF.

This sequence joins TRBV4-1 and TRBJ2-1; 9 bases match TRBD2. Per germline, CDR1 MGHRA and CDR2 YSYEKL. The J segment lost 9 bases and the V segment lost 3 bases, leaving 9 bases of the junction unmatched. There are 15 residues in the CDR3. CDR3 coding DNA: TGCGCCAGCAGCCACAATAGCGGGGGTAGGGGTGAGCAGTTCTTC. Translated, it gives CASSHNSGGRGEQFF.

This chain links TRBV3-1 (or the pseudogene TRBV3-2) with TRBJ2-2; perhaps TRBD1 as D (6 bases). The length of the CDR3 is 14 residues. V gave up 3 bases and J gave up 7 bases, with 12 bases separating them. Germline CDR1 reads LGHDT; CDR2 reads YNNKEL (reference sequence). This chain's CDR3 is CASSQTGRGGELFF. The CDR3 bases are TGTGCCAGCAGCCAGACTGGCAGGGGCGGGGAGCTGTTTTTT.

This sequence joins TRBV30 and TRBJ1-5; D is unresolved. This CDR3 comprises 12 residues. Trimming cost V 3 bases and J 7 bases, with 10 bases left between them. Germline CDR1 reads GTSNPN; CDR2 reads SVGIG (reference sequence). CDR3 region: CAWRYSGQPQHF. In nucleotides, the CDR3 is TGTGCCTGGAGATACAGCGGCCAGCCCCAGCATTTT.

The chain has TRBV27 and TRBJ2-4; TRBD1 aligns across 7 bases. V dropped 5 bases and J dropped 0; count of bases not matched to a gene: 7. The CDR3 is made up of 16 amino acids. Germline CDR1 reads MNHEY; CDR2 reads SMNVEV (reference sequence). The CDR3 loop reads CASSPWTGIAKNIQYF. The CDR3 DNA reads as TGTGCCAGCAGTCCATGGACAGGTATAGCCAAAAACATTCAGTACTTC.

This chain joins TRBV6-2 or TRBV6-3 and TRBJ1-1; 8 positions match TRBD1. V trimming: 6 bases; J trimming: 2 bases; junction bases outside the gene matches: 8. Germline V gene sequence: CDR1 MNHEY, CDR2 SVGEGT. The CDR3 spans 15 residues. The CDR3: CASSSGGVLNTEAFF. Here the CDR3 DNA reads TGTGCCAGCAGCTCAGGGGGCGTATTAAACACTGAAGCTTTCTTT.

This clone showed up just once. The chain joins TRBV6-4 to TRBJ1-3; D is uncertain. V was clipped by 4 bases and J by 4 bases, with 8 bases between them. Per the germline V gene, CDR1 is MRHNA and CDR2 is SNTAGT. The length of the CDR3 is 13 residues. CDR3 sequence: CASSAGEGNTIYF. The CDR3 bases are TGTGCCAGCAGTGCTGGGGAGGGAAACACCATATATTTT.

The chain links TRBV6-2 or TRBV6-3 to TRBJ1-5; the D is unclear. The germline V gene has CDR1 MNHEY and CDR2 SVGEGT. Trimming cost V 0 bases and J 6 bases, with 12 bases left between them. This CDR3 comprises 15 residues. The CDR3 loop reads CASSYSGGGVQPQHF. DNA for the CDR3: TGTGCCAGCAGTTACTCTGGTGGTGGGGTTCAGCCCCAGCATTTT.

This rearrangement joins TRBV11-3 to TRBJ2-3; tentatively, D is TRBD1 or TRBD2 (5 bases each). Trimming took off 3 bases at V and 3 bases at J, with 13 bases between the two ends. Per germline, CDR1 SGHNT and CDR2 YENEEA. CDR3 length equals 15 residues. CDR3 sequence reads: CASSFSPGATDTQYF. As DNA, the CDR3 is TGTGCCAGCAGCTTCTCCCCCGGGGCAACAGATACGCAGTATTTT.

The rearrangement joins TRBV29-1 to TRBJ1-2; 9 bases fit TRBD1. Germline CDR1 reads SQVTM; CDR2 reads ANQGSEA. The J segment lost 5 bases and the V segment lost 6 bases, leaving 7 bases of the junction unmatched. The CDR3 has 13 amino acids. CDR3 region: CSVPTGGPYGYTF. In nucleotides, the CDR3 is TGCAGCGTCCCCACAGGGGGCCCATATGGCTACACCTTC.

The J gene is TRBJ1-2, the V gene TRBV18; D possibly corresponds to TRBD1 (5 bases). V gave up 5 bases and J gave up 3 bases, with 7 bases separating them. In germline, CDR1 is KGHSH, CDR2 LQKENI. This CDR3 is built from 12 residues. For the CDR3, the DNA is TGTGCCAGCTCAGAACAGGACTATGGCTACACCTTC. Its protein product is CASSEQDYGYTF.

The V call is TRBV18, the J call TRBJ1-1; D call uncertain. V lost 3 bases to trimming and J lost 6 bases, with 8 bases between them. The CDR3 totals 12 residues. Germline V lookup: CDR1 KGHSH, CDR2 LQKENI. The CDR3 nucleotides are TGTGCCAGCTCACCCAGGACGCCTGAAGCTTTCTTT. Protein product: CASSPRTPEAFF.

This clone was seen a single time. The CDR3 is CASNRDRDYNEQFF. The CDR3 DNA reads as TGTGCCAGTAATAGGGACAGGGATTACAATGAGCAGTTCTTC. V is TRBV19 and J is TRBJ2-1; 9 nucleotides match TRBD1. The CDR3 consists of 14 residues. Trimming at V came to 7 bases and at J to 4 bases, leaving 5 bases not matched to a gene. Germline lookup yields CDR1 LNHDA and CDR2 SQIVND (reference sequence).

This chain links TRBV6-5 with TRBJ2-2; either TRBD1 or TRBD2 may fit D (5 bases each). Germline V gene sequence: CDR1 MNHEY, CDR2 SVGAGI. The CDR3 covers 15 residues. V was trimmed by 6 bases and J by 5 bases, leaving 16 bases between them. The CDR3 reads CASRRETARTGELFF. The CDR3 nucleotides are TGTGCCAGCAGGAGGGAGACAGCCCGGACCGGGGAGCTGTTTTTT.

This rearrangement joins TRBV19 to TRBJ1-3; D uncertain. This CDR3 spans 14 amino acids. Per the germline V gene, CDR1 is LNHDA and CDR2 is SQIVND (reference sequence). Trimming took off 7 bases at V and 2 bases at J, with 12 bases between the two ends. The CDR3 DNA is TGTGCCAGTACCTCCCGGGCCCCTGGAAACACCATATATTTT. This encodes CASTSRAPGNTIYF.

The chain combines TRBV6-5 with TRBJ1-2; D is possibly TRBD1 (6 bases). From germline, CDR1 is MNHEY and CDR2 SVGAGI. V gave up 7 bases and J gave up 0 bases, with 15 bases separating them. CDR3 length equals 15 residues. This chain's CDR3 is CASKLEGVANYGYTF. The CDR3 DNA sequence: TGTGCCAGCAAACTAGAGGGGGTTGCTAACTATGGCTACACCTTC.

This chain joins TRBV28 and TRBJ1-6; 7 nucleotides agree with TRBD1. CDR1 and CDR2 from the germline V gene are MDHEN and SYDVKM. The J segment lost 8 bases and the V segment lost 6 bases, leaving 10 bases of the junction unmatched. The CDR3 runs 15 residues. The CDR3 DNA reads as TGTGCCAGCAGCCCCGCGACAGGGATTTATTCACCCCTCCACTTT. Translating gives CASSPATGIYSPLHF.

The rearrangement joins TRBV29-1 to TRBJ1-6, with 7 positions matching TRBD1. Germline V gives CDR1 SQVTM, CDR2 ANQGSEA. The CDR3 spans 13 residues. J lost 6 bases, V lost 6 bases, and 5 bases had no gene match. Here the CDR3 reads CSVGQEANSPLHF. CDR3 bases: TGCAGCGTCGGACAGGAGGCTAATTCACCCCTCCACTTT.

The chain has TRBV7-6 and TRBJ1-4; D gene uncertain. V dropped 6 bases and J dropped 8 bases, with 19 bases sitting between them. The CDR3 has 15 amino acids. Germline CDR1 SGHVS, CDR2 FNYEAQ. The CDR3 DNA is TGTGCCAGCAGTACCTATCCCGGAGGGAAAGAAAAACTGTTTTTT. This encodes CASSTYPGGKEKLFF.

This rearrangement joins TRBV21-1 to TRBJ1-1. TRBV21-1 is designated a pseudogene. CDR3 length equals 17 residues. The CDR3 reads CASSKVGQGGMNTEAFF. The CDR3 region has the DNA TGTGCCAGCAGCAAAGTAGGGCAGGGAGGTATGAACACTGAAGCTTTCTTT.

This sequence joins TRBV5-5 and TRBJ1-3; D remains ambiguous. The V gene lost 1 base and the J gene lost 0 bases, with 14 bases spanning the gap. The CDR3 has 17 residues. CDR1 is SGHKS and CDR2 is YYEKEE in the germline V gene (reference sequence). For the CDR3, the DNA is TGTGCCAGCAGCTTGCAAGCCAGCCTCCGCTCTGGAAACACCATATATTTT. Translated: CASSLQASLRSGNTIYF.

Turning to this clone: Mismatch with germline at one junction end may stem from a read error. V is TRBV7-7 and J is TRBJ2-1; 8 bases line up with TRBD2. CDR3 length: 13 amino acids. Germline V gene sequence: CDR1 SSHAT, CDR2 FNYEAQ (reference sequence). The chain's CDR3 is CASSLMGAGEQFF. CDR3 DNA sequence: TGTGCTAGCAGCTTAATGGGAGCGGGGGAACAGTTCTTC.

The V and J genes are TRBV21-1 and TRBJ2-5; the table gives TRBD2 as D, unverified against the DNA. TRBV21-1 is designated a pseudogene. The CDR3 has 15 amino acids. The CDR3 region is CACPTSGDLQETQYF. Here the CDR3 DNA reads TGTGCCTGCCCGACTAGCGGGGATTTACAAGAGACCCAGTACTTC.

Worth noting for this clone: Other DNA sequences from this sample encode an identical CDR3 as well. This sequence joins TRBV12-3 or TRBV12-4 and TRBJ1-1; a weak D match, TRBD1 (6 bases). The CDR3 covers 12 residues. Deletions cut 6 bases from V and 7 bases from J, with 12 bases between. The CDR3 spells CASSLPRGEAFF. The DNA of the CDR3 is TGTGCCAGCAGCTTACCCAGGGGTGAAGCTTTCTTT.

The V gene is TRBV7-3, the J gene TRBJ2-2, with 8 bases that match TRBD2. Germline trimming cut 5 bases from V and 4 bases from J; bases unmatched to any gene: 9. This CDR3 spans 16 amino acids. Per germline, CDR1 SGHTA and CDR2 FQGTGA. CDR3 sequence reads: CASSRTRGDRTGELFF. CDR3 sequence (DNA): TGTGCCAGCAGCCGGACGCGGGGGGATCGCACCGGGGAGCTGTTTTTT.

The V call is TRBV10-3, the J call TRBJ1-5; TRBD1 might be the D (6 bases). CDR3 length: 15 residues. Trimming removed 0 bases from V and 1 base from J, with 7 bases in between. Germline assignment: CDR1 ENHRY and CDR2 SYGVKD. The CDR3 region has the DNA TGTGCCATCAGTGAGTCGCAGGGGAGCAATCAGCCCCAGCATTTT. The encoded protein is CAISESQGSNQPQHF.

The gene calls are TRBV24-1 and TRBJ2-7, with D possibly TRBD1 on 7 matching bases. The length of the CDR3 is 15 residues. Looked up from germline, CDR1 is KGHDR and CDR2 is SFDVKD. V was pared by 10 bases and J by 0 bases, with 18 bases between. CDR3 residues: CATDSGRGASYEQYF. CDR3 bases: TGTGCCACGGACTCAGGCAGGGGGGCCTCCTACGAGCAGTACTTC.

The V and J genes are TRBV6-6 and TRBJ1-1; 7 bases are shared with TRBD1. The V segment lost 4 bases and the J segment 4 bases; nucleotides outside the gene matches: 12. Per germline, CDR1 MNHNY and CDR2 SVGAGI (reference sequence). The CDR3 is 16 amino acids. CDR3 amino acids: CASSSPERQGGTEAFF. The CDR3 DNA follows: TGTGCCAGCAGTTCCCCGGAACGACAGGGTGGCACTGAAGCTTTCTTT.

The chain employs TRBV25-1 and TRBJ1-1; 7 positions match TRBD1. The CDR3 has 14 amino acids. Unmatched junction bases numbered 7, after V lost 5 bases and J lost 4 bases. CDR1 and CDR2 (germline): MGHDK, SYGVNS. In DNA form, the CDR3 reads TGTGCCAGCAGTCCCGAAGGGACAGCCACTGAAGCTTTCTTT. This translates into CASSPEGTATEAFF. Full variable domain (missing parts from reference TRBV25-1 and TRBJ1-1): EADIYQTPRYLVIGTGKKITLECSQTMGHDKMYWYQQDPGMELHLIHYSYGVNSTEKGDLSSESTVSRIRTEHFPLTLESARPSHTSQYLCASSPEGTATEAFFGQGTRLTVV.

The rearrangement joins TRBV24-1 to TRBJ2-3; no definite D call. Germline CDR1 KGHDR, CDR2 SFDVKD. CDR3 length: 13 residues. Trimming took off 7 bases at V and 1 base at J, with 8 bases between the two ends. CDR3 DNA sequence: TGTGCCACCAGGCCCCAAGGCACAGATACGCAGTATTTT. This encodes CATRPQGTDTQYF.

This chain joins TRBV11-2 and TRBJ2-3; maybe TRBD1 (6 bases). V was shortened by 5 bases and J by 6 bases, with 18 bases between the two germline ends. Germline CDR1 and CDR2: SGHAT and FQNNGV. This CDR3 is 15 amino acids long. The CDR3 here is CASSEQGAGSDTQYF. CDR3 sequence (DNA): TGTGCCAGCAGCGAACAGGGAGCCGGCTCGGATACGCAGTATTTT.

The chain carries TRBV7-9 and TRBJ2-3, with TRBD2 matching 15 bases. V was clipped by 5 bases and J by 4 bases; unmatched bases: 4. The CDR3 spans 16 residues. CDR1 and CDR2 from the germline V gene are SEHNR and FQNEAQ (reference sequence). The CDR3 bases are TGTGCCAGCAGCCTTGGACTAGCGGGGGGGCCAGATACGCAGTATTTT. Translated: CASSLGLAGGPDTQYF.